This TCR beta chain was profiled in a study of response to subunit inactivated influenza vaccine. Broader study findings: It was suggested by the authors that few new T cells are recruited by each seasonal influenza vaccination.

TCRdb used MiXCR to reprocess the RT-PCR reads, holding one entry per CDR3 protein. The table shows over 750,000 distinct CDR3 sequences, with over 20% occurring only once. A remark on this clonotype: Its antigen is unidentified.

The sequence came from a man in his forties or fifties who received an inactivated influenza vaccine. This specimen was PBMCs from blood, taken 4 to 6 days after vaccination.

The CDR3 DNA reads as TGTGCCAGCTCCCTAGAGCAGACAGGGAATACGCAGTATTTT. The encoded protein is CASSLEQTGNTQYF. The rearrangement uses TRBV18 and TRBJ2-3, with 7 bases matching TRBD1. Germline V lookup: CDR1 KGHSH, CDR2 LQKENI. After removal of 6 bases from V and 7 bases from J, the junction contained 10 bases not matched to a gene. The CDR3 has 14 residues.